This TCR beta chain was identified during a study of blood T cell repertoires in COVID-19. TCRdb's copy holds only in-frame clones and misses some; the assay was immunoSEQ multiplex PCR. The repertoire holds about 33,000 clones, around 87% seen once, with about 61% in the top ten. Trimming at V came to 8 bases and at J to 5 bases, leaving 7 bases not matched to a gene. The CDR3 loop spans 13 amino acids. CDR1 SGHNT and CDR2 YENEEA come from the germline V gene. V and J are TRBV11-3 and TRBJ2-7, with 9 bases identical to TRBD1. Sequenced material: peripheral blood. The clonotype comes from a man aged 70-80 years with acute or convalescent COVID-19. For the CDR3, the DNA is TGTGCCAGCGAGGACAGGGGAGGCCACGAGCAGTACTTC. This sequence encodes CASEDRGGHEQYF.